This T cell receptor (beta chain) was recovered during a study of T cell changes during pregnancy in multiple sclerosis. This CDR3 is built from 13 residues. Germline V gene sequence: CDR1 GTSNPN, CDR2 SVGIG (reference sequence). The germline V and J ends were trimmed by 1 base and 5 bases, with 11 bases remaining between them. Measured with immunoSEQ multiplex PCR; TCRdb has only the in-frame clones, and not every one. Found here are fewer than 130,000 clones, just over 90% of them singletons; the top ten hold less than 4%. The receptor's source is a female donor with multiple sclerosis, enrolled in a pregnancy study. This sample comprised peripheral blood, obtained after pregnancy. The chain links TRBV30 to TRBJ2-5, with a weak D call TRBD1 (5 bases). CDR3 in amino acids: CAWSGGLVETQYF. The CDR3 bases are TGTGCCTGGAGTGGGGGCCTGGTTGAGACCCAGTACTTC.